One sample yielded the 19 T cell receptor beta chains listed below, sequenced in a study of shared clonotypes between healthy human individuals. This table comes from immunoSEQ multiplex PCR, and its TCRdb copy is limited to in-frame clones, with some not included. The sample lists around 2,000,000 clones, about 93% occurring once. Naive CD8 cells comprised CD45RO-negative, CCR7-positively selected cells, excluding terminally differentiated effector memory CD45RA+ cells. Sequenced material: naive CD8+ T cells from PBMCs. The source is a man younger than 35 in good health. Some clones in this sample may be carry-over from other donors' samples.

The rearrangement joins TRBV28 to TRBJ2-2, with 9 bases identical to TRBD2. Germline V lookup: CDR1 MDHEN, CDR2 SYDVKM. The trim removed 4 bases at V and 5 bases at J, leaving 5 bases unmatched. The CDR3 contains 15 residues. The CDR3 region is CASSYLAGPTGELFF. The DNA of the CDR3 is TGTGCCAGCAGTTACCTAGCGGGGCCTACCGGGGAGCTGTTTTTT.

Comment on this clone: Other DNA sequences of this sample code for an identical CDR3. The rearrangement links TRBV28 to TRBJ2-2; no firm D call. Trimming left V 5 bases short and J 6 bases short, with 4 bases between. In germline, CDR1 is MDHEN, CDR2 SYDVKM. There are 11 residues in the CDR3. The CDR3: CASSLPGELFF. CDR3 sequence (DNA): TGTGCCAGCAGTCTACCCGGGGAGCTGTTTTTT. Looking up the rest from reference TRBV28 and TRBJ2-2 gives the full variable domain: DVKVTQSSRYLVKRTGEKVFLECVQDMDHENMFWYRQDPGLGLRLIYFSYDVKMKEKGDIPEGYSVSREKKERFSLILESASTNQTSMYLCASSLPGELFFGEGSRLTVL.

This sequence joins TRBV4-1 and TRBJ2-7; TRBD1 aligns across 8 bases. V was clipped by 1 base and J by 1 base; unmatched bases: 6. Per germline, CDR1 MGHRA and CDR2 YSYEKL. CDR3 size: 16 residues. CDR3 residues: CASSQGGRDRSYEQYF. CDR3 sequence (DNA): TGCGCCAGCAGCCAAGGGGGCCGGGACAGGTCCTACGAGCAGTACTTC.

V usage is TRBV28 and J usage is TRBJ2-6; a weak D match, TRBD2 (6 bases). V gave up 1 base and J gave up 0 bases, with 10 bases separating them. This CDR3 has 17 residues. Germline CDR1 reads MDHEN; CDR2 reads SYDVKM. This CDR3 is CASSLSEGISGANVLTF. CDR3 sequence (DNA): TGTGCCAGCAGTTTATCGGAGGGAATCTCTGGGGCCAACGTCCTGACTTTC.

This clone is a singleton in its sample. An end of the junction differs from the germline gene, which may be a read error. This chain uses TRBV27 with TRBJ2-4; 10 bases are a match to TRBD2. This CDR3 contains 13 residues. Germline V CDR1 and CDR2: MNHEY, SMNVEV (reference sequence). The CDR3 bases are TGTGCCAGCAGTCGACTAGCGGGCAACATCCAGTACTTC. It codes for CASSRLAGNIQYF.

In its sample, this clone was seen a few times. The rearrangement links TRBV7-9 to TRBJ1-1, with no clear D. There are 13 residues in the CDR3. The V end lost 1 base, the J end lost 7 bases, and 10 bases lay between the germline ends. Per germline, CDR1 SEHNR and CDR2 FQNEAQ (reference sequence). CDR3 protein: CASSLVGRLEAFF. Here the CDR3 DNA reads TGTGCCAGCAGCTTAGTGGGGAGGCTTGAAGCTTTCTTT. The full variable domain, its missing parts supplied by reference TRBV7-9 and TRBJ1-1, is DTGVSQNPRHKITKRGQNVTFRCDPISEHNRLYWYRQTLGQGPEFLTYFQNEAQLEKSRLLSDRFSAERPKGSFSTLEIQRTEQGDSAMYLCASSLVGRLEAFFGQGTRLTVV.

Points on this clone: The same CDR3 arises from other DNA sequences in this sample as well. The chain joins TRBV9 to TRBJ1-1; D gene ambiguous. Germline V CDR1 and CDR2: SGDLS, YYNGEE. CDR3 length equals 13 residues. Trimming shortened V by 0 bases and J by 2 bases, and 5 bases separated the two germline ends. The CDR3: CASSVDRNTEAFF. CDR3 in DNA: TGTGCCAGCAGCGTAGACCGAAACACTGAAGCTTTCTTT.

The CDR3 nucleotides read TGTGCCAGCAGTTTAAGGGACTACAGGGCGTACAATGAGCAGTTCTTC. It codes for CASSLRDYRAYNEQFF. This chain joins TRBV27 and TRBJ2-1; tentative D call: TRBD2 (7 bases). The CDR3 is 16 residues long. Trimming stripped 2 bases from V and 4 bases from J, with 15 bases between. Germline V lookup: CDR1 MNHEY, CDR2 SMNVEV (reference sequence).

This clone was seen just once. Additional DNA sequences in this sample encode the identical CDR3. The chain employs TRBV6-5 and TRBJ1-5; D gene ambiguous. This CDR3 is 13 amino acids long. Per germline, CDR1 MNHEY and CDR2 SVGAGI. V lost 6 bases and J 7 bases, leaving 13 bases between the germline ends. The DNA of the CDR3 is TGTGCCAGCAGCTACGGACCTGAACAGCCCCAGCATTTT. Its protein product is CASSYGPEQPQHF.

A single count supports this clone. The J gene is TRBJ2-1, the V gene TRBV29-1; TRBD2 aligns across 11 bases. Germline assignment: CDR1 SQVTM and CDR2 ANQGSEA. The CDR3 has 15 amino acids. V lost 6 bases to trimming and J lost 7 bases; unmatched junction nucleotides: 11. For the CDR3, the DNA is TGCAGCGTCCAACCTAGACTAGCGGGAAGGAATGAGCAGTTCTTC. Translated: CSVQPRLAGRNEQFF.

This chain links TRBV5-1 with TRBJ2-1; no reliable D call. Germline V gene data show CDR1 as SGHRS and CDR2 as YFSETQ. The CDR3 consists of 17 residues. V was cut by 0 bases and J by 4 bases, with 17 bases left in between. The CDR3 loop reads CASSLGLGGSDYNEQFF. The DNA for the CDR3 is TGCGCCAGCAGCTTGGGTTTGGGTGGATCAGATTACAATGAGCAGTTCTTC.

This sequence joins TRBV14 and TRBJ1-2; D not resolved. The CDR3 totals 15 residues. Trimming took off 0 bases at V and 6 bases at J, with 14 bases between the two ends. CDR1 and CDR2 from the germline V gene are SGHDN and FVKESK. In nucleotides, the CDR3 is TGTGCCAGCAGCCAAGATCACATGGGAGGGCATGGCTACACCTTC. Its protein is CASSQDHMGGHGYTF.

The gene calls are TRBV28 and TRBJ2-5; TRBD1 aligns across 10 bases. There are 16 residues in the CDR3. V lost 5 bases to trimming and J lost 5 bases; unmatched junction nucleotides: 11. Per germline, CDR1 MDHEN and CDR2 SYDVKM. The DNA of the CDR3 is TGTGCCAGCAGTCCCAGACAGGGGGCCATCGGGGAGACCCAGTACTTC. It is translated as CASSPRQGAIGETQYF.

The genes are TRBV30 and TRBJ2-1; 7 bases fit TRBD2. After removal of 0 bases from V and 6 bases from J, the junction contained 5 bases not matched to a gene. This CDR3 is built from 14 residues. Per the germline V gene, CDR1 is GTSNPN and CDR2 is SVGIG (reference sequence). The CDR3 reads CAWSVSLAANEQFF. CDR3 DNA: TGTGCCTGGAGTGTTTCCCTAGCGGCCAATGAGCAGTTCTTC.

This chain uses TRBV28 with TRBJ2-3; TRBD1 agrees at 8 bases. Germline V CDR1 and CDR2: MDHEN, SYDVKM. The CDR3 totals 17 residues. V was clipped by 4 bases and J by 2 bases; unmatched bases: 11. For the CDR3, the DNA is TGTGCCAGCAGTTCCCGCTACCGGGACAGGACCACAGATACGCAGTATTTT. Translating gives CASSSRYRDRTTDTQYF.

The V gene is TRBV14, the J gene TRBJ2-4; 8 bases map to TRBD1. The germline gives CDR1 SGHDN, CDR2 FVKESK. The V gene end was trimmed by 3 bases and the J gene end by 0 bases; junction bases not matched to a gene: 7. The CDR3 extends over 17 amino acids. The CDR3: CASSQDTDRGAKNIQYF. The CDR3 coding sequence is TGTGCCAGCAGCCAGGATACAGACAGGGGAGCCAAAAACATTCAGTACTTC.

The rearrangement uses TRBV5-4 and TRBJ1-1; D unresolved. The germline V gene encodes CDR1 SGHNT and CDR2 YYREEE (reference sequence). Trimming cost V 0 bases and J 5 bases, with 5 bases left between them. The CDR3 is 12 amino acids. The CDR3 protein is CASSLEPTEAFF. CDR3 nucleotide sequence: TGTGCCAGCAGCTTGGAACCAACTGAAGCTTTCTTT.

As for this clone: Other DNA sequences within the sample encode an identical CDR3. The CDR3 loop is CASSVADGYEQYF. DNA of the CDR3: TGTGCCAGCAGCGTAGCAGACGGATACGAGCAGTACTTC. The V gene is TRBV9, the J gene TRBJ2-7; D unclear. Germline lookup yields CDR1 SGDLS and CDR2 YYNGEE. The CDR3 loop spans 13 amino acids. V gave up 0 bases and J gave up 4 bases, with 8 bases separating them.

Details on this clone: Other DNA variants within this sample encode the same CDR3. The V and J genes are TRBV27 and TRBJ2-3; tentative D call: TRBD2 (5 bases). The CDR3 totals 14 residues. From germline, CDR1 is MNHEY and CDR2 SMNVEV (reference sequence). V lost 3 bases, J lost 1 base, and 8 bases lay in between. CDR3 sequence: CASSFSSGTDTQYF. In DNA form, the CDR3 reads TGTGCCAGCAGTTTTAGTAGCGGCACAGATACGCAGTATTTT.